These 13 T cell receptor beta chains came from one sample sequenced in a study of blood T cell repertoires in COVID-19 (dated by TCRdb to the early 2020s). The library was made by the immunoSEQ multiplex PCR assay. As stored in TCRdb, this immuneACCESS dataset retains in-frame rearrangements with V and J assigned. A fraction of the clones does not appear; measured against another copy, unresolved V genes explain less than half of the discrepancy, and the remainder lacks a known reason. For this sample there are 55,000 to 70,000 clones; 75% to 90% appear just once. The top ten clonotypes cover roughly a fifth of the sample. Sample: peripheral blood. The receptors stem from a woman older than 75 with COVID-19, enrolled during active disease.

The CDR3 DNA is TGTGCCAGCAGCTTGGCAAGAAACTCCTACGAGCAGTACTTC. Translation: CASSLARNSYEQYF. The chain links TRBV7-8 to TRBJ2-7, with D uncertain. V lost 3 bases and J lost 0, with 9 bases in between. The CDR3 has 14 residues. The germline CDR1 and CDR2 sequences are SGHVS and FQNEAQ.

The CDR3 coding sequence is TGTGCCAGCATTAGGACAGGCCAGGGCGAAGCTTTCTTT. This encodes CASIRTGQGEAFF. The chain joins TRBV2 to TRBJ1-1; TRBD1 matches 7 bases. Per germline, CDR1 SNHLY and CDR2 FYNNEI. Trimming cost V 7 bases and J 8 bases; bases outside gene matches: 10. The CDR3 runs to 13 residues.

J is TRBJ2-7 and V is TRBV18; 9 bases match TRBD2. The CDR3 sequence is 17 residues long. V lost 1 base and J lost 0; bases outside the gene matches: 7. Germline V gives CDR1 KGHSH, CDR2 LQKENI. The CDR3 bases are TGTGCCAGCTCACCACGTCTAGCGGGACTAAGCTCCTACGAGCAGTACTTC. Encoded protein: CASSPRLAGLSSYEQYF.

The V call is TRBV18, the J call TRBJ2-6; D perhaps matches TRBD1 (5 bases). Trimming cost V 3 bases and J 4 bases, with 13 bases left between them. The CDR3 has 16 amino acids. Germline V gene data show CDR1 as KGHSH and CDR2 as LQKENI. CDR3 amino acids: CASSPLSGPGANVLTF. CDR3 bases: TGTGCCAGCTCACCGTTGTCAGGGCCCGGGGCCAACGTCCTGACTTTC. Filled out from reference TRBV18 and TRBJ2-6, the complete variable domain reads NAGVMQNPRHLVRRRGQEARLRCSPMKGHSHVYWYRQLPEEGLKFMVYLQKENIIDESGMPKERFSAEFPKEGPSILRIQQVVRGDSAAYFCASSPLSGPGANVLTFGAGSRLTVL.

This clone was recorded only once. This chain uses TRBV28 with TRBJ2-5, with D tentatively TRBD1 (5 bases). There are 13 residues in the CDR3. CDR1 is MDHEN and CDR2 is SYDVKM in the germline V gene. V was trimmed by 2 bases and J by 7 bases, leaving 11 bases between them. The CDR3 loop is CASSLSREGTQYF. In DNA, the CDR3 is TGTGCCAGCAGTTTAAGCAGGGAAGGGACCCAGTACTTC.

The sample holds a few counts of this clone. Written as DNA, the CDR3 is TGTGCCAGCTCACGTGACAGGGCCCAAATGAACACTGAAGCTTTCTTT. Amino acids: CASSRDRAQMNTEAFF. The chain joins TRBV18 to TRBJ1-1; TRBD1 matches 7 bases. Germline assignment: CDR1 KGHSH and CDR2 LQKENI. V dropped 4 bases and J dropped 0; count of bases not matched to a gene: 8. This CDR3 spans 16 amino acids.

V and J are TRBV2 and TRBJ1-2, with 7 nucleotides matching TRBD1. The length of the CDR3 is 13 residues. Looked up from germline, CDR1 is SNHLY and CDR2 is FYNNEI. Germline trimming cut 10 bases from V and 8 bases from J; bases unmatched to any gene: 13. CDR3 region: CAIPDKGAFGYTF. CDR3 in DNA: TGTGCCATCCCGGACAAGGGGGCTTTCGGCTACACCTTC.

The chain recombines TRBV7-8 with TRBJ1-2; possibly TRBD1 for D (6 bases). V lost 7 bases to trimming and J lost 2 bases, with 11 bases between them. This CDR3 has 13 amino acids. Germline V gene sequence: CDR1 SGHVS, CDR2 FQNEAQ. As DNA, the CDR3 is TGTGCCAGCACCCCGAGGGGGAACTATGGCTACACCTTC. As protein: CASTPRGNYGYTF.

The J gene is TRBJ1-2, the V gene TRBV3-1 (or the pseudogene TRBV3-2); D gene unclear. V lost 0 bases, J lost 2 bases, and 7 bases lay in between. CDR1 and CDR2 (germline): LGHDT, YNNKEL (reference sequence). The CDR3 loop spans 14 amino acids. The CDR3: CASSQERGNYGYTF. The CDR3 nucleotides are TGTGCCAGCAGCCAAGAAAGAGGGAACTATGGCTACACCTTC.

The gene calls are TRBV28 and TRBJ1-5; D call uncertain. Per the germline V gene, CDR1 is MDHEN and CDR2 is SYDVKM. The CDR3 length is 11 residues. Trimming removed 4 bases from V and 5 bases from J, with 3 bases in between. CDR3 sequence reads: CASSSDQPQHF. CDR3 nucleotides: TGTGCCAGCAGTTCCGATCAGCCCCAGCATTTT.

The rearrangement links TRBV30 to TRBJ2-3, with 8 nucleotides matching TRBD2. The germline gives CDR1 GTSNPN, CDR2 SVGIG (reference sequence). V was clipped by 2 bases and J by 2 bases; unmatched bases: 6. This CDR3 has 15 amino acids. The CDR3 loop is CAWSYTGGLTDTQYF. In DNA form, the CDR3 reads TGTGCCTGGAGTTATACGGGGGGGCTCACAGATACGCAGTATTTT.

This chain uses TRBV19 with TRBJ1-5; D remains unclear. This CDR3 comprises 17 residues. In germline, CDR1 is LNHDA, CDR2 SQIVND (reference sequence). V was cut by 2 bases and J by 0 bases, with 14 bases left in between. The CDR3 is CASSIPFGAYSNQPQHF. The CDR3 region has the DNA TGTGCCAGTAGTATACCCTTTGGAGCCTATAGCAATCAGCCCCAGCATTTT.

This chain uses TRBV27 with TRBJ2-1; possible D gene TRBD2, 5 bases. Per the germline V gene, CDR1 is MNHEY and CDR2 is SMNVEV (reference sequence). Trimming left V 1 base short and J 1 base short, with 14 bases between. The CDR3 is made up of 17 amino acids. CDR3 nucleotides: TGTGCCAGCAGTTTATTAGGAATTCGGGGATCCTACAATGAGCAGTTCTTC. Translating it yields CASSLLGIRGSYNEQFF.